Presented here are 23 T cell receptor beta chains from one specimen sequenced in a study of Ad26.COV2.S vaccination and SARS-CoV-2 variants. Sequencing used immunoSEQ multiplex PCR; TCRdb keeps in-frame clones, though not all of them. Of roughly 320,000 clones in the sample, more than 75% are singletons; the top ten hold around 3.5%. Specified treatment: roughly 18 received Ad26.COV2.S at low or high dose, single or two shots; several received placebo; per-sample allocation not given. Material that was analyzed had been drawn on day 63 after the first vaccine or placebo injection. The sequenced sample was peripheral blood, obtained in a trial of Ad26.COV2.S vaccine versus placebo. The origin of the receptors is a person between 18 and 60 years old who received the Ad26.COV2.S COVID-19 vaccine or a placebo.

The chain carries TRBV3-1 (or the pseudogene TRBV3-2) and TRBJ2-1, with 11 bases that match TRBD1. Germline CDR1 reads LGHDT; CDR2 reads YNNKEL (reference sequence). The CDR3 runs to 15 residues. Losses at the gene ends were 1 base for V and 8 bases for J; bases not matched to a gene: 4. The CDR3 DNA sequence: TGTGCCAGCAGCCAAGGGACAGGGGGCATCGATGAGCAGTTCTTC. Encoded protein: CASSQGTGGIDEQFF.

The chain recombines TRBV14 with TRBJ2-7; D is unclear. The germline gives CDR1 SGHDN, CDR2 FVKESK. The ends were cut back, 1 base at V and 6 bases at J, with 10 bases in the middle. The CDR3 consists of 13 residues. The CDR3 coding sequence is TGTGCCAGCAGCCAAGGGGCAACGGCCGAGCAGTACTTC. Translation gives CASSQGATAEQYF.

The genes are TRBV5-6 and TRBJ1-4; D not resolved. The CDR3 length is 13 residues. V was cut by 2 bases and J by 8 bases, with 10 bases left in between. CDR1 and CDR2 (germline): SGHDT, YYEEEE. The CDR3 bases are TGTGCCAGCAGCTTTCGATCTCGGGAAAAACTGTTTTTT. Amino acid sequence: CASSFRSREKLFF.

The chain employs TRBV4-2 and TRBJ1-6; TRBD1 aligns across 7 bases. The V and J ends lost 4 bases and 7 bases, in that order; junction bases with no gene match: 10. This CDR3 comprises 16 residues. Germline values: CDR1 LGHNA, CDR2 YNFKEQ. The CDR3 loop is CASSLDRQGGNSPLHF. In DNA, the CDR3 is TGTGCCAGCAGCCTCGACCGACAGGGAGGGAATTCACCCCTCCACTTT.

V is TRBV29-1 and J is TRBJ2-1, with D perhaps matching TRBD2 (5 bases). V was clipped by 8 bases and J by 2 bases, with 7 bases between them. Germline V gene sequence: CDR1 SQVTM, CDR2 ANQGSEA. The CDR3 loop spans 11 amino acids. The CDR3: CSPGTYNEQFF. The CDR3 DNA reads TGCAGCCCGGGGACCTACAATGAGCAGTTCTTC.

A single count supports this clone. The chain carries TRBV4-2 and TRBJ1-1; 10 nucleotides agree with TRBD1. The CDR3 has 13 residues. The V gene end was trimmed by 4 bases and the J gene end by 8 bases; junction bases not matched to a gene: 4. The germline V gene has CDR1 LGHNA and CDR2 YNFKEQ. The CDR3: CASSRPGQGEAFF. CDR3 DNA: TGTGCCAGCAGCCGCCCGGGACAGGGGGAAGCTTTCTTT.

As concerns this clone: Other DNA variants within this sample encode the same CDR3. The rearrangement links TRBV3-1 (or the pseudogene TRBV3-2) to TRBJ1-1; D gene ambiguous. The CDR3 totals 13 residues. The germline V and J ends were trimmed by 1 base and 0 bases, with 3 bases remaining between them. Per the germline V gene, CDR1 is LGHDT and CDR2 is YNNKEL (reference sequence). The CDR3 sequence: CASSQGLNTEAFF. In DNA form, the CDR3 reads TGTGCCAGCAGCCAAGGGTTGAACACTGAAGCTTTCTTT.

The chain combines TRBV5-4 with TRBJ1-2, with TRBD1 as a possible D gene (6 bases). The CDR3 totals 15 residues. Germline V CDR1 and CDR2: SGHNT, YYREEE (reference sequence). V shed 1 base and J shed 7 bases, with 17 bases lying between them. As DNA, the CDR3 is TGTGCCAGCAGCTTGTGGGCCTCAGGGGCGACTGGCTACACCTTC. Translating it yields CASSLWASGATGYTF.

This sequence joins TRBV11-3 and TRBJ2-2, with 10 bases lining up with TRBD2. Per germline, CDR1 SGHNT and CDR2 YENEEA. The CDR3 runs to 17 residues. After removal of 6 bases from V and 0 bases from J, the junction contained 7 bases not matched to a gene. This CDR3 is CASSLSTSGANTGELFF. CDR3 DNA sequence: TGTGCCAGCAGTCTTTCCACTAGCGGGGCGAACACCGGGGAGCTGTTTTTT.

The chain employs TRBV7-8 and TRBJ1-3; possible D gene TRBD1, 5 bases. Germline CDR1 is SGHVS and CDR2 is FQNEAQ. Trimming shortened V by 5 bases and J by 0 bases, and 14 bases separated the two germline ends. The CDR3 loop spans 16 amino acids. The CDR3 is CASSDHRTHSGNTIYF. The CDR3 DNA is TGTGCCAGCAGCGATCACCGGACACACTCTGGAAACACCATATATTTT.

CDR3 bases: TGTGCCAGCAGGGACAGGATCTATGGCTACACCTTC. It is translated as CASRDRIYGYTF. V usage is TRBV9 and J usage is TRBJ1-2, with 7 bases lining up with TRBD1. CDR1 is SGDLS, CDR2 YYNGEE, per germline. There are 12 residues in the CDR3. With V trimmed by 5 bases and J by 4 bases, 2 bases remained unmatched.

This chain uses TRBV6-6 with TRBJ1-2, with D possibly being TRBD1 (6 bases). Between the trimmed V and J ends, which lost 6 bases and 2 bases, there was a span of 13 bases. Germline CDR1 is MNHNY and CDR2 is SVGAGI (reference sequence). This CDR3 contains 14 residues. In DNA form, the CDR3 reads TGTGCCAGCAGCGAAGGACAGCGGAACTATGGCTACACCTTC. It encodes CASSEGQRNYGYTF.

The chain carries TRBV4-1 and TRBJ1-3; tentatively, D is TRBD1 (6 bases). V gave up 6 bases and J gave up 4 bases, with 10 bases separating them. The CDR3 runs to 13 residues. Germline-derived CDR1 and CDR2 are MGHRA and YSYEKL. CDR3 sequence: CASSPGTGNTIYF. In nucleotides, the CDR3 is TGCGCCAGCAGTCCCGGGACAGGAAACACCATATATTTT.

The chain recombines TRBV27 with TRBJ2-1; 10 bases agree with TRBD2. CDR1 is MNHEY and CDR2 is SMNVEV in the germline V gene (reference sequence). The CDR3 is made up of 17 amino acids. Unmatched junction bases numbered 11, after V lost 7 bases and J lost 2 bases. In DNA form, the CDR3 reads TGTGCCAGCATGCCCCCCTCCGGGACTAGCGCCTACAATGAGCAGTTCTTC. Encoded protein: CASMPPSGTSAYNEQFF.

The CDR3, as DNA: TGTGCCAGCAGTTTAGGGAATCCCATCTATGGCTACACCTTC. It encodes CASSLGNPIYGYTF. V and J are TRBV27 and TRBJ1-2, with no clear D. The CDR3 runs 14 residues. CDR1 is MNHEY, CDR2 SMNVEV, per germline (reference sequence). Trimming pared 2 bases from V and 4 bases from J, leaving 11 bases between.

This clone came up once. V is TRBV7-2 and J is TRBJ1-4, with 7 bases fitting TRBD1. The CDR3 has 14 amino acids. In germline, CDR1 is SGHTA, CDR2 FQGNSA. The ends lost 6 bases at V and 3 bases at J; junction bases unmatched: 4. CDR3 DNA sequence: TGTGCCAGCAGGCCACAGGGGTCTAATGAAAAACTGTTTTTT. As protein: CASRPQGSNEKLFF.

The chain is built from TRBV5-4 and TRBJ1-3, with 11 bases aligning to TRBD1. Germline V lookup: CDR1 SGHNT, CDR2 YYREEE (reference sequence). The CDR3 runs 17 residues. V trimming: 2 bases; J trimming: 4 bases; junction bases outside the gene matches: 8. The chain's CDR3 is CASSLGQGAFPGNTIYF. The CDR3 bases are TGTGCCAGCAGCTTAGGACAGGGGGCTTTTCCGGGAAACACCATATATTTT.

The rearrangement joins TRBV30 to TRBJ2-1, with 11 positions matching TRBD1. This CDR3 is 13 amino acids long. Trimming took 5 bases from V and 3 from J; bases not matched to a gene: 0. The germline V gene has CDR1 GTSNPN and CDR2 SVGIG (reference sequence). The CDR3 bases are TGTGCCTGGGGGACAGGGGGCTACAATGAGCAGTTCTTC. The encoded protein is CAWGTGGYNEQFF.

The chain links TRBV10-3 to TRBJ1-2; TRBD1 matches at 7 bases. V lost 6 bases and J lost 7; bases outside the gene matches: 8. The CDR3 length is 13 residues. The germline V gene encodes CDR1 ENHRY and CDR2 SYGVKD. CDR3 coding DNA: TGTGCCATCAGCCTCCGGGACAGTATTGGCTACACCTTC. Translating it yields CAISLRDSIGYTF.

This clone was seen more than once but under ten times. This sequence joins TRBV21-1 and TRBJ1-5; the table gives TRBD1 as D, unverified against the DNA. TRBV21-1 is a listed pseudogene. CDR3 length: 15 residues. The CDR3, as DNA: TGTGCCAGCAGCACTCCTACAGGGGGCGATCAGCCCCAGCATTTT. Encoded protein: CASSTPTGGDQPQHF.

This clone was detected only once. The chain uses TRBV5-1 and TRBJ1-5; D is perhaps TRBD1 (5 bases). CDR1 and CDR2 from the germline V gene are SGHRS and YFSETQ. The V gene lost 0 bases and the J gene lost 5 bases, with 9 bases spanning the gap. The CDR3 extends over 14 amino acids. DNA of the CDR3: TGCGCCAGCAGCTTGGATGGGGCTGATCAGCCCCAGCATTTT. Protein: CASSLDGADQPQHF.

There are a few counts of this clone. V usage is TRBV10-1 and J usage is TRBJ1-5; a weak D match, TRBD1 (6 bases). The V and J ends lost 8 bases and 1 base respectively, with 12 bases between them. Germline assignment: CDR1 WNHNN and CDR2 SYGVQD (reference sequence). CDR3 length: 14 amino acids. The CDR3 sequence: CASGGTPSNQPQHF. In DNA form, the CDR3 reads TGCGCCAGCGGGGGGACACCAAGCAATCAGCCCCAGCATTTT.

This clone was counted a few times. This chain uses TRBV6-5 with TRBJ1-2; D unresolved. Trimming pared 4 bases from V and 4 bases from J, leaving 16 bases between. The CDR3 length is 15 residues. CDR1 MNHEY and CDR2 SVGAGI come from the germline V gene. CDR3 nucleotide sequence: TGTGCCAGCAGTTCGCGATCCGATCGGGGCTATGGCTACACCTTC. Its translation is CASSSRSDRGYGYTF.